This is a list of T cell receptor beta chains from one sample in a study of beta chain features in type 1 diabetes. TCRdb's copy holds only in-frame clones and misses some; the assay was immunoSEQ multiplex PCR. The table shows under 250,000 clones, with 13% to 15% occurring only once. Sequenced material: naive CD4+ T cells from blood. The receptor source for this set is a woman aged 40 to 50 in good health. CDR3s include the opening cysteine and the closing phenylalanine or tryptophan. D genes are given only for firm matches. The size entry is marked missing in some rows and otherwise reads once, few, many or a size class.

D: -; V: TRBV5-8; size: few; J: TRBJ1-2; DNA: TGTGCCAGCAGCTTGGAACTGCTCTATGGCTACACCTTC; CDR3: CASSLELLYGYTF
D: -; V: TRBV5-4; size: -; J: TRBJ1-4; DNA: TGTGCCAGCAGTCGATGGGGGGACGAAAAACTGTTTTTT; CDR3: CASSRWGDEKLFF
D: TRBD1; V: TRBV29-1; size: -; J: TRBJ2-7; DNA: TGCAGCGCTACACCCGGGACAGGGGGCTACGAGCAGTACTTC; CDR3: CSATPGTGGYEQYF
D: TRBD1; V: TRBV6-4; size: few; J: TRBJ1-1; DNA: TGTGCCAGCAGCCAATCGGACAGGGACACTGAAGCTTTCTTT; CDR3: CASSQSDRDTEAFF
D: TRBD2; V: TRBV7-7; size: few; J: TRBJ2-5; DNA: TGTGCCAGCAGACTAGGGACTAGCGGGGTCGGAGAGACCCAGTACTTC; CDR3: CASRLGTSGVGETQYF
D: -; V: TRBV6-5; size: -; J: TRBJ2-7; DNA: TGTGCCAGCAGTTACTCGGGGCGGCAACAGCAGTACTTC; CDR3: CASSYSGRQQQYF
D: TRBD2; V: TRBV25-1; size: few; J: TRBJ2-3; DNA: TGTGCCAGCAGCCTCCCGGGAGCGGGGAACACAGATACGCAGTATTTT; CDR3: CASSLPGAGNTDTQYF
D: TRBD1; V: TRBV7-9; size: few; J: TRBJ2-7; DNA: TGTGCCAGCAGCCCGCTCCGGGACAGCCACGAGCAGTACTTC; CDR3: CASSPLRDSHEQYF
D: TRBD1; V: TRBV11-2; size: few; J: TRBJ1-6; DNA: TGTGCCAGCAGCCCCGGACAGGTTCTCCTCTCACCCCTCCACTTT; CDR3: CASSPGQVLLSPLHF
D: TRBD2; V: TRBV6-1; size: -; J: TRBJ2-7; DNA: TGTGCCAGCAGTCGACTAGCGGGGGGGACCTACGAGCAGTACTTC; CDR3: CASSRLAGGTYEQYF
D: TRBD1; V: TRBV7-6; size: few; J: TRBJ2-2; DNA: TGTGCCAGCAGCTTAGCACAGGGGTCGGTCGGGGAGCTGTTTTTT; CDR3: CASSLAQGSVGELFF
D: TRBD1; V: TRBV5-1; size: -; J: TRBJ1-5; DNA: TGCGCCAGCAGCCGCGGAACAGGGGGCCGGAATCAGCCCCAGCATTTT; CDR3: CASSRGTGGRNQPQHF
D: TRBD1; V: TRBV18; size: few; J: TRBJ1-1; DNA: TGTGCCAGCTCACCGATCAGGGGGGATGAAGCTTTCTTT; CDR3: CASSPIRGDEAFF
D: TRBD1; V: TRBV29-1; size: -; J: TRBJ2-5; DNA: TGCAGCGTTGAACCGGGACAGGCCTTCCCACAAGAGACCCAGTACTTC; CDR3: CSVEPGQAFPQETQYF
D: -; V: TRBV7-2; size: few; J: TRBJ1-1; DNA: TGTGCCAGCAGCTTAGGCGGAGGGAGGAACACTGAAGCTTTCTTT; CDR3: CASSLGGGRNTEAFF
D: -; V: TRBV7-2; size: -; J: TRBJ1-6; DNA: TGTGCCAGCAGCTTAGAGTCTAGGATCCGAGGTATTTCACCCCTCCACTTT; CDR3: CASSLESRIRGISPLHF
D: TRBD2; V: TRBV25-1; size: few; J: TRBJ2-7; DNA: TGTGCCAGCCGCGGACTAGCGGGCTCCCACGAGCAGTACTTC; CDR3: CASRGLAGSHEQYF
D: -; V: TRBV7-8; size: -; J: TRBJ2-3; DNA: TGTGCCAGCAGCTTAGTGGGGGGGCCGAGCACAGATACGCAGTATTTT; CDR3: CASSLVGGPSTDTQYF
D: -; V: TRBV7-6; size: -; J: TRBJ2-7; DNA: TGTGCCAGCAGCTTAGCGCTGGAGGAGCAGTACTTC; CDR3: CASSLALEEQYF
D: -; V: TRBV5-1; size: few; J: TRBJ2-5; DNA: TGCGCCAGCAGCTCCTGGGGGGACCAAGAGACCCAGTACTTC; CDR3: CASSSWGDQETQYF
D: TRBD1; V: TRBV18; size: -; J: TRBJ1-1; DNA: TGTGCCAGCTCACCCCTTCCGGAACAGGGAATGGGACAGGAAGCTTTCTTT; CDR3: CASSPLPEQGMGQEAFF
D: -; V: TRBV7-9; size: -; J: TRBJ2-1; DNA: TGTGCCAGCAGCCGCTTAATACGGAACAGAAACAATGAGCAGTTCTTC; CDR3: CASSRLIRNRNNEQFF
D: -; V: TRBV4-2; size: -; J: TRBJ2-7; DNA: TGTGCCAGCAGCCAAGAATTCACCTACGAGCAGTACTTC; CDR3: CASSQEFTYEQYF
D: TRBD1; V: TRBV6-6; size: -; J: TRBJ2-5; DNA: TGTGCCAGCAACACAGGGGGCCGGGAGACCCAGTACTTC; CDR3: CASNTGGRETQYF
D: TRBD1; V: TRBV5-1; size: -; J: TRBJ2-5; DNA: TGCGCCAGCAGCTTTTCTACAGGGGTCCAAGAGACCCAGTACTTC; CDR3: CASSFSTGVQETQYF
D: TRBD2; V: TRBV5-1; size: few; J: TRBJ2-1; DNA: TGCGCCAGCAGCTCGGGACTAGCGGGGGGAATAACGGAGCAGTTCTTC; CDR3: CASSSGLAGGITEQFF
D: -; V: TRBV5-1; size: -; J: TRBJ1-3; DNA: TGCGCCAGCAGCACGGACGACTACTCTGGAAACACCATATATTTT; CDR3: CASSTDDYSGNTIYF
D: TRBD1; V: TRBV19; size: -; J: TRBJ1-5; DNA: TGTGCCAGTAGTCCCAGGACAGGGGGGCAGCCCCAGCATTTT; CDR3: CASSPRTGGQPQHF
D: TRBD2; V: TRBV9; size: -; J: TRBJ2-7; DNA: TGTGCCAGCAGCGTATCAAGCGGGGGACCCTACGAGCAGTACTTC; CDR3: CASSVSSGGPYEQYF
D: -; V: TRBV14; size: few; J: TRBJ1-4; DNA: TGTGCCAGCAGCCAAGGCCGGCTGGGGGCTCAGAATGAAAAACTGTTTTTT; CDR3: CASSQGRLGAQNEKLFF
D: TRBD1; V: TRBV27; size: few; J: TRBJ1-4; DNA: TGTGCCAGCAGTTTATTGCCGGGAACAGGGGGAGAGCGGGAAAAACTGTTTTTT; CDR3: CASSLLPGTGGEREKLFF
D: -; V: TRBV29-1; size: few; J: TRBJ1-1; DNA: TGCAGCGTTGAAATGACGGGGAACACTGAAGCTTTCTTT; CDR3: CSVEMTGNTEAFF
D: -; V: TRBV2; size: -; J: TRBJ2-2; DNA: TGTGCCAGCAATTACAGGGACACCGGGGAGCTGTTTTTT; CDR3: CASNYRDTGELFF
D: -; V: TRBV19; size: -; J: TRBJ2-7; DNA: TGTGCCAGTAGTGCAATCCCTACCTACGAGCAGTACTTC; CDR3: CASSAIPTYEQYF
D: TRBD1; V: TRBV18; size: -; J: TRBJ1-1; DNA: TGTGCCAGCTCACCAAGAACAGGGGGCAAGGTGGCTGAAGCTTTCTTT; CDR3: CASSPRTGGKVAEAFF
D: -; V: TRBV2; size: few; J: TRBJ1-3; DNA: TGTGCCAGCATGAGCCTGGGAAACACCATATATTTT; CDR3: CASMSLGNTIYF
D: -; V: TRBV10-1; size: few; J: TRBJ2-5; DNA: TGCGCCCCTCCGGAGGGCGGGGATTATCAAGAGACCCAGTACTTC; CDR3: CAPPEGGDYQETQYF
D: TRBD1; V: TRBV2; size: -; J: TRBJ1-6; DNA: TGTGCCAGCAGCATCGGGGACAGGGTCAATTCACCCCTCCACTTT; CDR3: CASSIGDRVNSPLHF
D: TRBD1; V: TRBV14; size: -; J: TRBJ2-7; DNA: TGTGCCAGCGCCAGGGACAGGGCCTCCTACGAGCAGTACTTC; CDR3: CASARDRASYEQYF
D: TRBD1; V: TRBV6-4; size: -; J: TRBJ1-2; DNA: TGTGCCAGCAGCCGGGACAGGACGGCTTATACCTTC; CDR3: CASSRDRTAYTF
D: -; V: TRBV5-1; size: -; J: TRBJ2-7; DNA: TGCGCCAGCAGCGTACAGGGCTCCTACGAGCAGTACTTC; CDR3: CASSVQGSYEQYF
D: -; V: TRBV7-2; size: -; J: TRBJ1-5; DNA: TGTGCCAGCAGCGCGACAGGCAATCAGCCCCAGCATTTT; CDR3: CASSATGNQPQHF
D: -; V: TRBV25-1; size: -; J: TRBJ2-5; DNA: TGTGCCAGCAGTGAATGGGTCGGGATTATGGAGACCCAGTACTTC; CDR3: CASSEWVGIMETQYF
D: -; V: TRBV29-1; size: -; J: TRBJ1-1; DNA: TGCAGTGCCCGACTTCGAGAGGGAGCTTTCTTT; CDR3: CSARLREGAFF
D: -; V: TRBV19; size: few; J: TRBJ1-2; DNA: TGTGCCAGTAGTACAAAGGACAGAAAGTACACCTTC; CDR3: CASSTKDRKYTF
D: TRBD2; V: TRBV9; size: few; J: TRBJ2-3; DNA: TGTGCCAGCAGCGCCTACGGGGGGGTCATGACCGATACGCAGTATTTT; CDR3: CASSAYGGVMTDTQYF
D: -; V: TRBV5-1; size: few; J: TRBJ1-6; DNA: TGCGCCAGCAGCTTGGACTTCACGGACAATTCCCTCCACTTT; CDR3: CASSLDFTDNSLHF
D: -; V: TRBV4-1; size: -; J: TRBJ1-2; DNA: TGCGCCAGCACAGGGTACAACTATGGCTACACCTTC; CDR3: CASTGYNYGYTF